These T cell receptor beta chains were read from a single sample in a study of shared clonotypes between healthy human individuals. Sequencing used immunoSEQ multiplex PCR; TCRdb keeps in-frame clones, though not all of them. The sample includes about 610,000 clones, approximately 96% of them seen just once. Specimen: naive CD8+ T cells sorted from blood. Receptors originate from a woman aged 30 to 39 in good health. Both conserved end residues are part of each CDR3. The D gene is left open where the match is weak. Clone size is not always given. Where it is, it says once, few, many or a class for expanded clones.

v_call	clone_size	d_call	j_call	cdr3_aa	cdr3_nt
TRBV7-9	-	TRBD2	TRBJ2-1	CASSLGGSKSYNEQFF	TGTGCCAGCAGCTTGGGCGGGAGTAAATCCTACAATGAGCAGTTCTTC
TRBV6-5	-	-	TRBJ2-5	CASSYSPFSAQYF	TGTGCCAGCAGTTACTCGCCCTTTTCGGCCCAGTACTTC
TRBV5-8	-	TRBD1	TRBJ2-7	CASSIYRGPYEQYF	TGTGCCAGCAGCATCTACAGGGGACCCTACGAGCAGTACTTC
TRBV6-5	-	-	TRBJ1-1	CASSYGSSEAFF	TGTGCCAGCAGTTATGGGTCCTCTGAGGCTTTCTTT
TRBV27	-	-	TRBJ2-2	CASSFIRENTGELFF	TGTGCCAGCAGTTTTATACGGGAAAACACCGGGGAGCTGTTTTTT
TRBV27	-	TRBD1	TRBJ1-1	CASSHRQGPLPNTEAFF	TGTGCCAGCAGTCACCGACAGGGTCCCCTCCCGAACACTGAAGCTTTCTTT
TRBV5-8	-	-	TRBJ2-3	CASSLPASGGDTQYF	TGTGCCAGCAGCTTACCTGCAAGTGGGGGAGATACGCAGTATTTT
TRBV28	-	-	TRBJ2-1	CASSFAGDEQFF	TGTGCCAGCAGTTTTGCAGGGGATGAGCAGTTCTTC
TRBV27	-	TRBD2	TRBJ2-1	CASSLSRDGTSGRGLDNEQFF	TGTGCCAGCAGTTTATCGAGAGATGGGACTAGCGGGAGGGGCCTTGACAATGAGCAGTTCTTC
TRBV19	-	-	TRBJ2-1	CASSIASMMGNNEQFF	TGTGCCAGTAGTATAGCCAGTATGATGGGGAACAATGAGCAGTTCTTC
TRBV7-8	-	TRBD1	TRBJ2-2	CASSLGQDRVVGELFF	TGTGCCAGCAGCTTAGGACAGGACAGGGTAGTAGGGGAGCTGTTTTTT
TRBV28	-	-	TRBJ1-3	CATKYSSSGNTIYF	TGTGCCACCAAATACAGCAGCTCTGGAAACACCATATATTTT
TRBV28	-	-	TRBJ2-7	CASSPVRVGEQYF	TGTGCCAGCAGCCCGGTCAGGGTTGGCGAGCAGTACTTC
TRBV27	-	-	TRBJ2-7	CASSLSRPDIRTYEQYF	TGTGCCAGCAGTTTATCCAGACCCGATATACGAACCTACGAGCAGTACTTC
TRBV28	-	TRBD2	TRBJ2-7	CASTYLGTSSYEQYF	TGTGCCAGCACCTACCTCGGGACTAGCTCCTACGAGCAGTACTTC
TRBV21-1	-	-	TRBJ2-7	CASSKGPSGQGAYEQYF	TGTGCCAGCAGCAAAGGTCCCTCCGGACAGGGCGCCTACGAGCAGTACTTC
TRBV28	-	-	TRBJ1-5	CASSYHFSNQPQHF	TGTGCCAGCAGTTACCACTTTAGCAATCAGCCCCAGCATTTT
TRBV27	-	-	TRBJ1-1	CASKRGHFTEAFF	TGTGCCAGCAAACGGGGGCATTTCACTGAAGCTTTCTTT
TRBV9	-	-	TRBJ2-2	CASSVSGVNTGELFF	TGTGCCAGCAGCGTATCAGGGGTTAACACCGGGGAGCTGTTTTTT
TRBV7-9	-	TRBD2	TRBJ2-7	CASSLGLDTSYEQYF	TGTGCCAGCAGCTTGGGACTAGATACCTCCTACGAGCAGTACTTC
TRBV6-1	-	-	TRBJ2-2	CASSPRDSLGGELFF	TGTGCCAGCAGCCCCCGGGACTCCCTTGGCGGGGAGCTGTTTTTT
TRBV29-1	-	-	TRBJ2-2	CSVEKIGRSGTGELFF	TGCAGCGTTGAAAAAATCGGGAGATCGGGCACCGGGGAGCTGTTTTTT
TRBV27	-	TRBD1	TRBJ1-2	CASGGDSYGYTF	TGTGCCAGCGGGGGGGACAGCTATGGCTACACCTTC
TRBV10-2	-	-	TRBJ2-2	CASSASRTGELFF	TGCGCCAGCAGTGCGAGCCGCACCGGGGAGCTGTTTTTT
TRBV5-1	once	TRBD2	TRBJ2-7	CASSPVTSGREQYF	TGCGCCAGCAGCCCCGTGACTAGCGGGAGAGAGCAGTACTTC
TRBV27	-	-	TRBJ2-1	CASSLGAHEQFF	TGTGCCAGCAGTTTAGGTGCCCATGAGCAGTTCTTC
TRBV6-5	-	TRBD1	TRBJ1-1	CASSIGQDTEAFF	TGTGCCAGCAGTATAGGACAGGACACTGAAGCTTTCTTT
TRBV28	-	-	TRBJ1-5	CASSLGSVQPQHF	TGTGCCAGCAGTTTAGGGTCCGTGCAGCCCCAGCATTTT
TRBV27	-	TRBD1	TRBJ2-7	CASRTGLDEQYF	TGTGCCAGCAGGACAGGGTTGGACGAGCAGTACTTC
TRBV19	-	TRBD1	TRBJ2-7	CASQSGQGPEQYF	TGTGCCAGTCAATCGGGACAGGGACCCGAGCAGTACTTC
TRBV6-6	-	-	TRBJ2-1	CATSSLDSSYNEQFF	TGTGCCACCTCCTCCCTGGACAGCTCCTACAATGAGCAGTTCTTC
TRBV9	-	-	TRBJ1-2	CASSGPRTANYGYTF	TGTGCCAGCAGCGGACCTCGGACAGCGAACTATGGCTACACCTTC
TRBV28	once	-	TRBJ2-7	CASSTPTYEQYF	TGTGCCAGCAGCACACCTACCTACGAGCAGTACTTC
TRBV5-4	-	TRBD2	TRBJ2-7	CASGTTPYEQYF	TGTGCCAGCGGGACTACCCCCTACGAGCAGTACTTC
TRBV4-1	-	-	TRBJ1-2	CASSRAPGNGYGYTF	TGCGCCAGCAGCCGAGCCCCGGGGAACGGCTATGGCTACACCTTC